The entry below describes one T cell receptor beta chain. The antigen it binds to is not known. The input lacks base qualities; no much larger clone sits a single base away. This specimen comes from a study of T cell repertoires in cytomegalovirus infection (dated by TCRdb to between 2018 and 2021). About the study as a whole: Alongside well-studied HLA-B-restricted epitopes, the peptide stimulations were aimed at recently identified HLA-C-restricted CMV epitopes, whose presentation resists viral immunomodulation. Because public TCR beta signatures pointed to carriage of CMV infection together with the matching HLA type, the HLA type of each donor mattered for the analysis.

The label giving this sample's treatment or condition can be read as: in vitro stimulation with specific CMV peptide epitopes to enrich CMV-specific T cells. Overall study outcomes, separate from this receptor: Cumulative frequency of public TCR beta family members discriminated carriers of CMV infection plus the relevant HLA type in this cohort and an independent approximately 340-donor cohort. The ex vivo response was dominated by HLA-C-restricted CMV-specific TCR beta clonotypes, and the single most frequent clonotype in two of eight donors was supplied by these HLA-C-restricted clonotypes.

Sequencing instrument: Illumina HiSeq 1500. TCRdb cleaned the public reads at Q25 with fastp, built clones with MiXCR and kept in-frame beta chains. Duplicate CDR3 protein sequences are folded into a single record with the most common DNA and genes. The sample includes some 350,000 distinct CDR3 sequences, with approximately 35% observed a single time. Around an eighth of the sample goes to the ten largest clones. The source is a human donor in good health (CMV status not recorded). Some clones in this sample may be carry-over from other donors' samples. Source: cultured PBMCs, taken from culture after CMV antigen stimulation.

The nucleotide sequence is TGTGCCAGCAGTAGGTACGGACAGGGGGGCTACGAGCAGTACGTC. The resulting protein is CASSRYGQGGYEQYV. The sequence joins TRBV6-5 to TRBJ2-7; 10 middle bases align to TRBD1. In the germline V gene, CDR1 corresponds to MNHEY and CDR2 to SVGAGI. Clipping removes 5 bases from V and 3 bases from J, with 7 as the unmatched junction base count. The CDR3 has 15 amino acids, counting the end cysteine and valine. Only the CDR3 portion is preserved as DNA: 45 bases, with reading frame beginning at the first base.